This record looks at one T cell receptor (beta chain) sequence and its context. Its specificity is unknown. The entry originates in a study of monozygotic twins with inflammatory bowel disease. Findings and limits, study-wide: Backing was not found for a single strong signal or clonotype associated with IBD. Variability may have been added to patient repertoires by differing immunosuppressive treatments. Healthy co-twins exceeded IBD patients in TCRbeta diversity as measured by inverse Simpson.

In germline, CDR1 is MDHEN, CDR2 SYDVKM. There are 15 residues in the CDR3. With eight separate reactions per sample, the authors made cDNA. TCRdb reprocessed the 5' RACE reads, keeping one entry per CDR3 protein, no DNA. The repertoire shows 300,000 to 450,000 distinct CDR3 sequences; the top ten hold approximately 2.8%. The sequencing sample was made of blood. This chain links TRBV28 with TRBJ2-3; the TCRdb D gene call, TRBD1, has no DNA to confirm it. This receptor was obtained from a human donor with ulcerative colitis or Crohn's disease, or a healthy co-twin of an affected twin (not recorded which). The CDR3 is CASRPGGRGGDTQYF.